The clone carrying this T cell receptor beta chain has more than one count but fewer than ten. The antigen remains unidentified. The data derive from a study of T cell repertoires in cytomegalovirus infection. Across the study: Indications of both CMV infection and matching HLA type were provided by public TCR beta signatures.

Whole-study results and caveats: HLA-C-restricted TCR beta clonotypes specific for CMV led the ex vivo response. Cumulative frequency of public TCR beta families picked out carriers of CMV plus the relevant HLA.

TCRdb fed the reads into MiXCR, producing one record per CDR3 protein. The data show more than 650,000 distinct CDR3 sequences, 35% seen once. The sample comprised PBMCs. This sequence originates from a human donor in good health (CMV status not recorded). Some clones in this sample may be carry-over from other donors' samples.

CDR3 in amino acids: CASREDWQDSNQPQHF. The CDR3 bases are TGTGCCAGCAGAGAAGACTGGCAGGATAGCAATCAGCCCCAGCATTTT. V gene TRBV12-3 or TRBV12-4 combines with J gene TRBJ1-5; D is ambiguous. Trimming removed 6 bases at V and 0 bases at J, with 15 bases between. The CDR3 runs to 16 residues.